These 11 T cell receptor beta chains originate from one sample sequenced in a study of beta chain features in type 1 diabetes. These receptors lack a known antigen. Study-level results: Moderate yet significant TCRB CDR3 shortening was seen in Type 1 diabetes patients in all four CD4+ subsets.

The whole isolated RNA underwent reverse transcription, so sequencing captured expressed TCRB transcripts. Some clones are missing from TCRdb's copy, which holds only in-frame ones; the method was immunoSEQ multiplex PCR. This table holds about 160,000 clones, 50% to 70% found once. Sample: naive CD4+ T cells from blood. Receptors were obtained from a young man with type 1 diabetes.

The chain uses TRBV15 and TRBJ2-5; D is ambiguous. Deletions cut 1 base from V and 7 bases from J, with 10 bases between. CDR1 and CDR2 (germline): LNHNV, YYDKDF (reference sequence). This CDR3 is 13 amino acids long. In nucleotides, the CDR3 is TGTGCCACCAGCAGAGTTCGAGTCGGGACCCAGTACTTC. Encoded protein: CATSRVRVGTQYF.

The CDR3 here is CATSREGDGETQYF. The CDR3 DNA reads TGTGCCACCAGCAGAGAAGGGGACGGAGAGACCCAGTACTTC. The V and J genes are TRBV15 and TRBJ2-5; D may be TRBD1 or TRBD2 (5 bases each). Germline CDR1 and CDR2: LNHNV and YYDKDF (reference sequence). CDR3 length: 14 amino acids. V was cut by 0 bases and J by 4 bases, with 9 bases left in between.

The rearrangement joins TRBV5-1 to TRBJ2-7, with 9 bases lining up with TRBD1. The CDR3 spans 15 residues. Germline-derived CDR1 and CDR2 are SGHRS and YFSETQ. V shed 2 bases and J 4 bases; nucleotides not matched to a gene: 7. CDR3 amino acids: CASSLPGQGDYEQYF. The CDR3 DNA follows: TGCGCCAGCAGCTTACCGGGACAGGGAGATTACGAGCAGTACTTC.

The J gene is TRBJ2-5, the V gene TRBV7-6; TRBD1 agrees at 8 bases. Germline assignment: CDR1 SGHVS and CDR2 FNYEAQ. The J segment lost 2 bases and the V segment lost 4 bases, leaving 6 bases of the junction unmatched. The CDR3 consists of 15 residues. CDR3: CASSSQGAGQETQYF. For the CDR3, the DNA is TGTGCCAGCAGCTCCCAGGGGGCTGGACAAGAGACCCAGTACTTC.

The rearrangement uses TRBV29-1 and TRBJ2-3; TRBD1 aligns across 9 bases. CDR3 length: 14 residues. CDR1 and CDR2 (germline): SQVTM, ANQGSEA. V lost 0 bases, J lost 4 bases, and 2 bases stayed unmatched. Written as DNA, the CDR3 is TGCAGCGTTGAAGAGGGACAGGGAGCAGATACGCAGTATTTT. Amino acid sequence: CSVEEGQGADTQYF.

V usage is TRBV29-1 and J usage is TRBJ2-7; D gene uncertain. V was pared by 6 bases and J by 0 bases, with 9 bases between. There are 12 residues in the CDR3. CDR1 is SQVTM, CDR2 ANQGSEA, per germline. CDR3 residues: CSVVGASYEQYF. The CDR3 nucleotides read TGCAGCGTGGTCGGCGCCTCCTACGAGCAGTACTTC.

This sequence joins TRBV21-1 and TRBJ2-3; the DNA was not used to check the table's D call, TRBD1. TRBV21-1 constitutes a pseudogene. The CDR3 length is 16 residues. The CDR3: CASGRRDRFSTDTQYF. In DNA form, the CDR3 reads TGTGCCAGCGGACGTCGGGACAGATTCAGCACAGATACGCAGTATTTT.

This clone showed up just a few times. Written as DNA, the CDR3 is TGTGCCAGCAGCTTAGGACGATCAGGGTACGGCTACACCTTC. Translated, it gives CASSLGRSGYGYTF. This chain links TRBV7-9 with TRBJ1-2; a possible D gene is TRBD1 (5 bases). V shed 1 base and J shed 8 bases, with 14 bases lying between them. CDR1 SEHNR and CDR2 FQNEAQ come from the germline V gene (reference sequence). The CDR3 runs 14 residues.

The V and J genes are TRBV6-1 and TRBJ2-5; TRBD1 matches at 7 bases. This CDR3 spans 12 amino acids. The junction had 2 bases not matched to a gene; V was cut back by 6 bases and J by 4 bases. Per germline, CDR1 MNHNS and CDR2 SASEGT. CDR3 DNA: TGTGCCAGCAGCCGGACAGGAGAGACCCAGTACTTC. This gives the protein CASSRTGETQYF.

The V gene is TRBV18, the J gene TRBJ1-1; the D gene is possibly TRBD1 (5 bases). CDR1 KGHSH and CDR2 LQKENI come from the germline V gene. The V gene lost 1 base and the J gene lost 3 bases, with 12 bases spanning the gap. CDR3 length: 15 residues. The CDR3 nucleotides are TGTGCCAGCTCACCACTGGCAGGGAGTGACACTGAAGCTTTCTTT. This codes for CASSPLAGSDTEAFF.

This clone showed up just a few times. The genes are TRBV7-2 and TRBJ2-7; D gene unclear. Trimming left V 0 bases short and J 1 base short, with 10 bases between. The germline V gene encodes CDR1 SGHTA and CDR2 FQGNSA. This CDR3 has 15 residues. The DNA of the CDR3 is TGTGCCAGCAGCTTAGCACATCCGGTTTCCTACGAGCAGTACTTC. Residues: CASSLAHPVSYEQYF.